The clone carrying this T cell receptor beta chain was observed once. These data come from a study of blood T cell repertoires in COVID-19. Study background: The United States, Italy and Spain provided the acute and convalescent COVID-19 samples. In each case, the material was cDNA or gDNA derived from T cells, B-cell-depleted T cells, or PBMCs.

Here immunoSEQ multiplex PCR was the method, and the copy in TCRdb shows in-frame clones only, minus some. Among fewer than 250,000 clones listed, 65% to 90% were seen once. The sequence was collected from a woman in her forties with acute COVID-19. The sequencing input was PBMCs or T cells enriched from blood (not recorded which).

This chain's CDR3 is CASSPRALNQPQHF. The CDR3 region has the DNA TGTGCCAGCAGTCCCAGGGCTCTCAATCAGCCCCAGCATTTT. The chain couples TRBV6-6 to TRBJ1-5, with a tentative D call TRBD1 (5 bases). The CDR3 is 14 residues long. The V and J ends lost 5 bases and 3 bases respectively, with 11 bases between them. In germline, CDR1 is MNHNY, CDR2 SVGAGI (reference sequence).